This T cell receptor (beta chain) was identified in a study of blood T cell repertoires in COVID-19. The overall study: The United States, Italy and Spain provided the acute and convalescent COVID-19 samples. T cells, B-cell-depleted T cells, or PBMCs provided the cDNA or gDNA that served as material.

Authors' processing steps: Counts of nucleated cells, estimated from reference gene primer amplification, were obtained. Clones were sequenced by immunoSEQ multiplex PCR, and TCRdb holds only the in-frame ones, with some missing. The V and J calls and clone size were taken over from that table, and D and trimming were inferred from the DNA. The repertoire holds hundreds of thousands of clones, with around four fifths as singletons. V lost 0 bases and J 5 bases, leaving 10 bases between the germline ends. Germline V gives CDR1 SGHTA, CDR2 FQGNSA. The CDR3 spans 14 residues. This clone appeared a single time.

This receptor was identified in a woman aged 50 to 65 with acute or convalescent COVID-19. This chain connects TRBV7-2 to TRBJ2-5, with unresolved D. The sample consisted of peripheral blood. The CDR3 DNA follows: TGTGCCAGCAGCTTAGCGGCCCCACCCGAGACCCAGTACTTC. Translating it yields CASSLAAPPETQYF.